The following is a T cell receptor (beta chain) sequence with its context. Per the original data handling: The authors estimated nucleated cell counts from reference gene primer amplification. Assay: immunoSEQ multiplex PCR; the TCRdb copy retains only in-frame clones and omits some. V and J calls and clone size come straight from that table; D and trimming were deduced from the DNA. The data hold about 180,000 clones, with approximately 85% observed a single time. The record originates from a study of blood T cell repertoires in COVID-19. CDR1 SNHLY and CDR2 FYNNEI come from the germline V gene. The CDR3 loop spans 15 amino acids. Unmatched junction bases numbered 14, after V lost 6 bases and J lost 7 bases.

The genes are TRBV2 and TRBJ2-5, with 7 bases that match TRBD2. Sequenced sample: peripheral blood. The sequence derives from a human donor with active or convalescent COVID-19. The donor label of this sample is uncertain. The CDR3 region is CASSESGTPSGTQYF. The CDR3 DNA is TGTGCCAGCAGCGAGAGCGGGACTCCCAGTGGGACCCAGTACTTC. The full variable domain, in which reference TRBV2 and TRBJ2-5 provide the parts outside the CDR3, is EPEVTQTPSHQVTQMGQEVILRCVPISNHLYFYWYRQILGQKVEFLVSFYNNEISEKSEIFDDQFSVERPDGSNFTLKIRSTKLEDSAMYFCASSESGTPSGTQYFGPGTRLLVL.